This T cell receptor (beta chain) was obtained from a study of T cell repertoires in cytomegalovirus infection. Overall study: Recently identified HLA-C-restricted CMV epitopes were used, and well-studied HLA-B-restricted CMV epitopes were used as well.

This CDR3 contains 14 residues. Germline V gene data show CDR1 as SGDLS and CDR2 as YYNGEE. The V end lost 1 base, the J end lost 5 bases, and 10 bases lay between the germline ends. TCRdb passed the reads through MiXCR, listing each CDR3 protein once. This table has approximately 310,000 distinct CDR3 sequences, approximately 25% appearing once. This clonotype was picked up a small number of times. Its antigen is unknown. The sequence was obtained from a human donor in good health (CMV status not recorded). Some clones in this sample may be carry-over from other donors' samples. The specimen was cultured PBMCs, collected from culture after CMV antigen stimulation. V gene TRBV9 combines with J gene TRBJ2-1; weak D call: TRBD1 (6 bases). This CDR3 is CASSVWRTDNEQFF. The CDR3 coding sequence is TGTGCCAGCAGCGTATGGCGGACAGACAATGAGCAGTTCTTC. Supplemented by reference TRBV9 and TRBJ2-1, the full variable domain reads DSGVTQTPKHLITATGQRVTLRCSPRSGDLSVYWYQQSLDQGLQFLIQYYNGEERAKGNILERFSAQQFPDLHSELNLSSLELGDSALYFCASSVWRTDNEQFFGPGTRLTVL.